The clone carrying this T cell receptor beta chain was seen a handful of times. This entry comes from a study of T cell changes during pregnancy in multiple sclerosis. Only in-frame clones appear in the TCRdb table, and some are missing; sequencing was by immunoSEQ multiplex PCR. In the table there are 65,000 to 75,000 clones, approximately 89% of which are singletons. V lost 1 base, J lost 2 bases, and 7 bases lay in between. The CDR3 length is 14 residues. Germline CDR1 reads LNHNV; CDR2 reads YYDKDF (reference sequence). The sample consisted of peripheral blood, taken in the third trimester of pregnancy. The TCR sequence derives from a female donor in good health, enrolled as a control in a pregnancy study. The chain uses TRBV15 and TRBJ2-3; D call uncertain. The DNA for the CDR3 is TGTGCCACCAGCAGAGGAGATTACACAGATACGCAGTATTTT. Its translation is CATSRGDYTDTQYF.